This entry concerns a single T cell receptor (beta chain). The protocol was immunoSEQ multiplex PCR, while the TCRdb copy is restricted to in-frame clones and leaves out a portion. This repertoire shows some 250,000 clones, about 84% found once; its top ten account for roughly 7.9%. The sample comes from a study of blood T cell repertoires in COVID-19. Whole-study context: PBMCs, B-cell-depleted T cells, or T cells were the source of the cDNA or gDNA that made up the material.

Germline V gene sequence: CDR1 SQVTM, CDR2 ANQGSEA. V was shortened by 6 bases and J by 1 base, with 6 bases between the two germline ends. The CDR3 has 11 residues. The rearrangement uses TRBV29-1 and TRBJ1-1; D uncertain. The sample comprised peripheral blood. The origin of this receptor is a woman aged 80 or older with acute or convalescent COVID-19. CDR3 loop: CSVRANTEAFF. The CDR3 DNA reads TGCAGCGTGCGGGCGAACACTGAAGCTTTCTTT.